This T cell receptor beta chain emerged from a study of shared clonotypes between healthy human individuals. Notes on the study in general: Blood was the sole source, and tissue repertoires probably differ. Genetic and exposure-history diversity was limited by the small donor number. Sequencing depth was a factor that was expected to affect clonotype sharing among donors.

Some clones are missing from TCRdb's copy, which holds only in-frame ones; the method was immunoSEQ multiplex PCR. This sample carries some 510,000 clones, approximately 79% of them seen once, and the ten largest clones take approximately 12%. In the case of this clone: The antigen remains unidentified.

Sequences were obtained from PBMCs. This TCR came from a woman aged 40 to 55 in good health. Some clones in this sample may be carry-over from other donors' samples.

CDR3 DNA sequence: TGTGCCAGCCAATTACCTGGGGCCAACGTCCTGACTTTC. It codes for CASQLPGANVLTF. The chain couples TRBV6-5 to TRBJ2-6; D is uncertain. Trimming removed 8 bases from V and 2 bases from J, with 7 bases in between. The CDR3 runs to 13 residues. CDR1 and CDR2 (germline): MNHEY, SVGAGI.